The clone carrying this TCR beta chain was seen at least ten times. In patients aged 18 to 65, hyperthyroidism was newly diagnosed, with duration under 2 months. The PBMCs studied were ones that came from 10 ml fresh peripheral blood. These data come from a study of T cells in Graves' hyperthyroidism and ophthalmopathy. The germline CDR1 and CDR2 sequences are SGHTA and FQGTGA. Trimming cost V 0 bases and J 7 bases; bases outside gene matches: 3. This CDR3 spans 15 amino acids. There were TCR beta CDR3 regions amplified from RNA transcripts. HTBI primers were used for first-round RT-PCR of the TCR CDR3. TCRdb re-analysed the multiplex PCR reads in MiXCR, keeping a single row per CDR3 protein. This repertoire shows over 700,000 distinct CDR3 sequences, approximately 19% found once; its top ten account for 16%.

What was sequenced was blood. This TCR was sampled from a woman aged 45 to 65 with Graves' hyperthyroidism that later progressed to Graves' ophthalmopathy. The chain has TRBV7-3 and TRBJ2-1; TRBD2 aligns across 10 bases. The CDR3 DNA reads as TGTGCCAGCAGCTTAACTAGCGGGGGGCCTAATGAGCAGTTCTTC. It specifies CASSLTSGGPNEQFF.